The 17 T cell receptor beta chains listed next were all sequenced from one sample in a study of blood T cell repertoires in COVID-19. Libraries were prepared by immunoSEQ multiplex PCR; TCRdb keeps only in-frame clonotypes and omits some of them. The sample lists just over 650,000 clones, 80% to 90% occurring once. The sample consisted of peripheral blood. These receptors were obtained from a woman under 30 with acute or convalescent COVID-19.

The V call is TRBV27, the J call TRBJ2-7, with a weak D call TRBD2 (6 bases). V gave up 6 bases and J gave up 7 bases, with 28 bases separating them. Per germline, CDR1 MNHEY and CDR2 SMNVEV (reference sequence). The CDR3 is 17 amino acids. The CDR3 reads CASRSGRGGLAMGEQYF. In DNA form, the CDR3 reads TGTGCCAGCAGGTCGGGGCGGGGCGGCTTAGCGATGGGTGAGCAGTACTTC.

The sample holds one count of this clone. The chain recombines TRBV6-5 with TRBJ2-2, with 8 bases identical to TRBD2. This CDR3 region has 15 residues. Germline V gene lookup returns CDR1 MNHEY and CDR2 SVGAGI. J was trimmed by 6 bases and V by 6 bases; bases with no gene match: 9. Written as DNA, the CDR3 is TGTGCCAGCAGGAACGGGGGGGCTAGGGCCGGGGAGCTGTTTTTT. Protein product: CASRNGGARAGELFF.

The chain recombines TRBV29-1 with TRBJ1-1; D call uncertain. CDR1 and CDR2 from the germline V gene are SQVTM and ANQGSEA. This CDR3 region has 13 residues. V shed 1 base and J shed 1 base, with 7 bases lying between them. CDR3 nucleotides: TGCAGCGTTGAAGGTGGGCCGAACACTGAAGCTTTCTTT. Translating gives CSVEGGPNTEAFF.

The CDR3 nucleotides are TGCGCCAGCAGCCGACCCCCCATGACAGCTAGCACAGATACGCAGTATTTT. This codes for CASSRPPMTASTDTQYF. The rearrangement links TRBV5-1 to TRBJ2-3; tentative D call: TRBD1 (5 bases). CDR1 SGHRS and CDR2 YFSETQ come from the germline V gene. The V end was cut by 4 bases, the J end by 0 bases, with 18 bases between. The CDR3 length is 17 residues.

V usage is TRBV6-5 and J usage is TRBJ1-3; 8 bases are a match to TRBD1. With 4 bases clipped from V and 1 base from J, the junction kept 3 bases outside the gene matches. Germline CDR1 is MNHEY and CDR2 is SVGAGI. CDR3 size: 15 residues. CDR3 DNA sequence: TGTGCCAGCAGTTCAGGGGGCGCGTCTGGAAACACCATATATTTT. Its translation is CASSSGGASGNTIYF.

This chain links TRBV21-1 with TRBJ1-2; TRBD1 is taken as the D call from the table, unchecked against the DNA. TRBV21-1 is labeled a pseudogene. This CDR3 has 14 amino acids. The CDR3 coding sequence is TGTGCCAGCAGCAAATTGAGAGCAGGGGCTGGCTACACCTTC. Its protein is CASSKLRAGAGYTF.

The V and J genes are TRBV5-1 and TRBJ1-3; D remains unclear. Trimming left V 2 bases short and J 0 bases short, with 15 bases between. CDR1 and CDR2 from the germline V gene are SGHRS and YFSETQ. The CDR3 consists of 17 residues. The CDR3, as DNA: TGCGCCAGCAGCTTAGGGTCCCTGCGGGACTCTGGAAACACCATATATTTT. It specifies CASSLGSLRDSGNTIYF.

V usage is TRBV7-9 and J usage is TRBJ1-2, with 10 bases aligning to TRBD1. The CDR3 is 15 amino acids. Trimming at V came to 2 bases and at J to 2 bases, leaving 2 bases not matched to a gene. CDR1 is SEHNR, CDR2 FQNEAQ, per germline (reference sequence). In DNA, the CDR3 is TGTGCCAGCAGCTTATGGACAGGGGGAAACTATGGCTACACCTTC. Translation gives CASSLWTGGNYGYTF.

This clone was observed a single time. The V call is TRBV4-1, the J call TRBJ1-2; TRBD1 is a possible D gene (6 bases). V dropped 1 base and J dropped 7 bases, with 13 bases sitting between them. The CDR3 has 14 residues. CDR1 and CDR2 (germline): MGHRA, YSYEKL. This CDR3 is CASSQVGGPFGYTF. CDR3 DNA: TGCGCCAGCAGCCAAGTTGGGGGCCCCTTTGGCTACACCTTC.

The V call is TRBV11-2, the J call TRBJ2-5, with 10 positions matching TRBD1. Unmatched junction bases numbered 2, after V lost 1 base and J lost 0 bases. The CDR3 extends over 16 amino acids. Germline CDR1 and CDR2: SGHAT and FQNNGV. The chain's CDR3 is CASSLAGTGDQETQYF. CDR3 in DNA: TGTGCCAGCAGCTTAGCCGGGACAGGGGACCAAGAGACCCAGTACTTC.

This clone was seen just once. The rearrangement joins TRBV7-9 to TRBJ1-3; D gene ambiguous. The CDR3 runs 13 residues. From germline, CDR1 is SEHNR and CDR2 FQNEAQ (reference sequence). Trimming took off 3 bases at V and 3 bases at J, with 6 bases between the two ends. In DNA, the CDR3 is TGTGCCAGCAGCTTTTCCGGTGGAAACACCATATATTTT. Translated: CASSFSGGNTIYF.

CDR3 bases: TGCGCCAGCAGCTTCACTAGCGGGGGGGCCCGCACCGGGGAGCTGTTTTTT. Protein sequence: CASSFTSGGARTGELFF. The chain couples TRBV5-1 to TRBJ2-2; 13 bases map to TRBD2. Germline V gene sequence: CDR1 SGHRS, CDR2 YFSETQ. After removal of 2 bases from V and 4 bases from J, the junction contained 5 bases not matched to a gene. The CDR3 spans 17 residues. Filled out from reference TRBV5-1 and TRBJ2-2, the complete variable domain reads KAGVTQTPRYLIKTRGQQVTLSCSPISGHRSVSWYQQTPGQGLQFLFEYFSETQRNKGNFPGRFSGRQFSNSRSEMNVSTLELGDSALYLCASSFTSGGARTGELFFGEGSRLTVL.

The table lists this clone with a count of one. CDR3 residues: CASSYSGRSGGNQPQHF. CDR3 DNA sequence: TGTGCCAGCAGTTACTCGGGCAGGTCGGGGGGAAATCAGCCCCAGCATTTT. This chain connects TRBV6-2 or TRBV6-3 to TRBJ1-5, with D maybe TRBD1 (5 bases). The CDR3 has 17 amino acids. Germline lookup yields CDR1 MNHEY and CDR2 SVGEGT. Trimming cost V 0 bases and J 4 bases, with 16 bases left between them.

The chain recombines TRBV27 with TRBJ1-2; 9 nucleotides align to TRBD1. The V and J ends lost 6 bases and 7 bases, in that order; junction bases with no gene match: 9. The germline CDR1 and CDR2 sequences are MNHEY and SMNVEV (reference sequence). The length of the CDR3 is 14 residues. The CDR3 loop reads CASRPDRGSIGYTF. For the CDR3, the DNA is TGTGCCAGCAGACCTGACAGGGGGAGTATTGGCTACACCTTC.

V and J are TRBV9 and TRBJ1-1; weak D call: TRBD1 (6 bases). Germline V CDR1 and CDR2: SGDLS, YYNGEE. The CDR3 is 18 amino acids. Between the trimmed V and J ends, which lost 3 bases and 4 bases, there was a span of 25 bases. CDR3 sequence reads: CASSADMLLRGASTEAFF. Written as DNA, the CDR3 is TGTGCCAGCAGCGCCGATATGCTCCTACGGGGGGCGTCCACTGAAGCTTTCTTT. The full variable domain, rest sourced from reference TRBV9 and TRBJ1-1, is DSGVTQTPKHLITATGQRVTLRCSPRSGDLSVYWYQQSLDQGLQFLIQYYNGEERAKGNILERFSAQQFPDLHSELNLSSLELGDSALYFCASSADMLLRGASTEAFFGQGTRLTVV.

The rearrangement links TRBV30 to TRBJ1-1; D gene unclear. Trimming pared 3 bases from V and 6 bases from J, leaving 8 bases between. The CDR3 consists of 11 residues. Germline loops: CDR1 GTSNPN, CDR2 SVGIG (reference sequence). CDR3 loop: CAWSLRSEAFF. The CDR3 DNA follows: TGTGCCTGGAGCCTACGGTCTGAAGCTTTCTTT.

This chain links TRBV10-3 with TRBJ1-1; D gene unclear. CDR1 ENHRY and CDR2 SYGVKD come from the germline V gene. Deletions cut 8 bases from V and 4 bases from J, with 14 bases between. This CDR3 spans 13 amino acids. CDR3 in amino acids: CAIESPGSTEAFF. Written as DNA, the CDR3 is TGTGCCATCGAGTCTCCGGGGTCCACTGAAGCTTTCTTT.